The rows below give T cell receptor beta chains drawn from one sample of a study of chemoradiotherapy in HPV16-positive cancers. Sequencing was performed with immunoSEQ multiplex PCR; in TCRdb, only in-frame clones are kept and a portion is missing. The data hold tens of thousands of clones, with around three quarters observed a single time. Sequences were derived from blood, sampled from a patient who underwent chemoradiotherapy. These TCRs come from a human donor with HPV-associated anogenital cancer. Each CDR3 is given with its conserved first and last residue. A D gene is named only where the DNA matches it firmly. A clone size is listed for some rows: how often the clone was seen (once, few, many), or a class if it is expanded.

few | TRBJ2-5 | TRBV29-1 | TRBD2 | CSVEGRGGETQYF | TGCAGCGTTGAAGGGCGGGGGGGAGAGACCCAGTACTTC
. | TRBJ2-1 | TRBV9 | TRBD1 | CASSVEGANNEQFF | TGTGCCAGCAGCGTCGAGGGGGCCAACAATGAGCAGTTCTTC
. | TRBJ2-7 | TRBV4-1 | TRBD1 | CASSPSQGQGSYEQYF | TGCGCCAGCAGCCCGTCCCAGGGACAGGGATCCTACGAGCAGTACTTC
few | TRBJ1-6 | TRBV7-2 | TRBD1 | CASSLGTGNNSPLHF | TGTGCCAGCAGCTTAGGGACAGGCAATAATTCACCCCTCCACTTT
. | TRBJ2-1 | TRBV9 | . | CASSVDASRLNEQFF | TGTGCCAGCAGCGTAGATGCCTCGCGGCTCAATGAGCAGTTCTTC
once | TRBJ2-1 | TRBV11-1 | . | CASSFTGAHEQFF | TGTGCCAGCAGCTTTACGGGGGCCCATGAGCAGTTCTTC
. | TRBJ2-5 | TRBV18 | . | CASSLGITGSSQETQYF | TGTGCCAGCTCACTAGGAATCACAGGGAGTTCCCAAGAGACCCAGTACTTC
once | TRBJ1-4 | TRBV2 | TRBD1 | CAIGQVPEKLFF | TGTGCCATCGGACAGGTCCCTGAAAAACTGTTTTTT
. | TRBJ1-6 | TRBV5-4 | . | CASSPSVFGNSNSPLHF | TGTGCCAGCAGCCCGAGCGTCTTCGGGAATTCTAATTCACCCCTCCACTTT
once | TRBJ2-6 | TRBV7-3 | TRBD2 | CASSSTSGGSGANVLTF | TGTGCCAGCAGCTCGACTAGCGGGGGCTCTGGGGCCAACGTCCTGACTTTC
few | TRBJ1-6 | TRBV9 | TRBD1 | CASSARQGFGSPLHF | TGTGCCAGCAGCGCCCGACAGGGGTTCGGTTCACCCCTCCACTTT
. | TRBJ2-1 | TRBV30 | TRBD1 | CAWRWDSSYNEQFF | TGTGCCTGGAGATGGGACAGCTCCTACAATGAGCAGTTCTTC
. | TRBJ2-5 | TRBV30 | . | CAWRGQETQYF | TGTGCCTGGCGGGGCCAAGAGACCCAGTACTTC
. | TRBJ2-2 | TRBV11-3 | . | CASRGTTNTGELFF | TGTGCCAGCAGGGGGACAACGAACACCGGGGAGCTGTTTTTT
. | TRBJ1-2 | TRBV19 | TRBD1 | CASQGQGVYGYTF | TGTGCCAGTCAGGGACAGGGGGTTTATGGCTACACCTTC
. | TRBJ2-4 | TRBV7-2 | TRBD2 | CASSGRGGLAKNIQYF | TGTGCCAGCAGCGGGCGGGGGGGTCTAGCCAAAAACATTCAGTACTTC
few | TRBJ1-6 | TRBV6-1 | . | CASSEGQDHSPLHF | TGTGCCAGCAGTGAAGGACAGGACCATTCACCCCTCCACTTT
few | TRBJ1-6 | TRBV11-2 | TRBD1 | CASSRDGTESSPLHF | TGTGCCAGCAGCCGCGACGGGACAGAGAGCTCACCCCTCCACTTT
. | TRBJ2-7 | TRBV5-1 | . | CASSSLRRVHEQYF | TGCGCCAGCAGCTCTCTAAGAAGGGTCCACGAGCAGTACTTC